This TCR beta chain comes out of a study of regulatory T cells in long-lasting Graves disease. Time point meaning: newly diagnosed GD, antithyroid drugs for less than 3 months. The TCR library was prepared using RNA isolated from PBMCs. With iRepertoire HTBI primers and Arm-PCR of CDR3 regions, TCR beta libraries were built. TCRdb reprocessed the multiplex PCR reads via MiXCR and lists one record per CDR3 protein. The table includes a few hundred thousand distinct CDR3 sequences, roughly 20% detected once. The sample also formed part of further work on T cells in Graves' hyperthyroidism and ophthalmopathy. From that study: First-round RT-PCR targeting the TCR CDR3 was performed with the HTBI primer set. A model of 13 V-J features distinguished ophthalmopathy from stable hyperthyroidism.

This material consisted of peripheral blood mononuclear cells (PBMCs), taken at new diagnosis, from a patient treated with antithyroid drugs. This TCR was sampled from a woman aged 25 to 45 with Graves disease.

The chain's CDR3 is CASSLTTGYGYTF. The CDR3, as DNA: TGTGCCAGCAGCCTTACTACAGGGTATGGCTACACCTTC. The rearrangement links TRBV16 to TRBJ1-2, with D possibly being TRBD1 (6 bases). Deletions cut 4 bases from V and 5 bases from J, with 11 bases between. CDR1 KGHSY and CDR2 FQNENV come from the germline V gene. This CDR3 is built from 13 residues.